This passage covers 23 T cell receptor beta chains from one sample sequenced in a study of blood T cell repertoires in COVID-19. Produced via immunoSEQ multiplex PCR; TCRdb's table is partial and in-frame only. The sample lists around 480,000 clones, approximately 90% occurring once. Sample: PBMCs or T cells enriched from blood (not recorded which). All receptors derive from a woman under 30 who had recovered from COVID-19.

The J gene is TRBJ2-2, the V gene TRBV5-1, with TRBD1 as a possible D gene (6 bases). CDR1 and CDR2 (germline): SGHRS, YFSETQ. The length of the CDR3 is 14 residues. The germline V and J ends were trimmed by 2 bases and 4 bases, with 9 bases remaining between them. The CDR3: CASSFKGVTGELFF. CDR3 nucleotides: TGCGCCAGCAGCTTTAAGGGGGTCACCGGGGAGCTGTTTTTT. Complete variable domain (other parts from reference TRBV5-1 and TRBJ2-2): KAGVTQTPRYLIKTRGQQVTLSCSPISGHRSVSWYQQTPGQGLQFLFEYFSETQRNKGNFPGRFSGRQFSNSRSEMNVSTLELGDSALYLCASSFKGVTGELFFGEGSRLTVL.

J is TRBJ1-2 and V is TRBV19; D is unresolved. Germline V gene lookup returns CDR1 LNHDA and CDR2 SQIVND (reference sequence). CDR3 length: 11 residues. Trimming stripped 8 bases from V and 2 bases from J, with 6 bases between. CDR3 sequence (DNA): TGTGCCAGTCGGGAGAACTATGGCTACACCTTC. Protein sequence: CASRENYGYTF.

The J gene is TRBJ1-3, the V gene TRBV29-1; 7 nucleotides align to TRBD1. The CDR3 spans 14 residues. Germline CDR1 and CDR2: SQVTM and ANQGSEA. Trimming removed 4 bases from V and 2 bases from J; junction bases left unmatched: 5. This chain's CDR3 is CSVGGTETGNTIYF. CDR3 bases: TGCAGCGTTGGAGGGACAGAGACTGGAAACACCATATATTTT.

The chain joins TRBV24-1 to TRBJ1-2; D is uncertain. The V end lost 7 bases, the J end lost 7 bases, and 9 bases lay between the germline ends. The CDR3 has 11 amino acids. Germline CDR1 KGHDR, CDR2 SFDVKD. CDR3 residues: CATSPGGGYTF. CDR3 coding DNA: TGTGCCACCAGCCCGGGAGGTGGCTACACCTTC.

The rearrangement uses TRBV12-3 or TRBV12-4 and TRBJ1-2, with D hard to call. Trimming took 5 bases from V and 5 from J, leaving 12 bases between them. The CDR3 loop spans 13 amino acids. Written as DNA, the CDR3 is TGTGCCAGCAGTCCCTCCCGAGGGTATGGCTACACCTTC. This codes for CASSPSRGYGYTF.

The gene calls are TRBV5-1 and TRBJ2-7; D possibly corresponds to TRBD1 (5 bases). The CDR3 covers 14 residues. V gave up 7 bases and J gave up 5 bases, with 19 bases separating them. The germline V gene has CDR1 SGHRS and CDR2 YFSETQ. The CDR3 loop is CASRQGTGSNEQYF. The CDR3 nucleotides read TGCGCCAGCCGGCAGGGAACTGGGTCTAACGAGCAGTACTTC.

The rearrangement uses TRBV2 and TRBJ1-1; D may be TRBD1 (5 bases). Trimming stripped 7 bases from V and 4 bases from J, with 16 bases between. Germline loops: CDR1 SNHLY, CDR2 FYNNEI. CDR3 length: 14 residues. The CDR3 region has the DNA TGTGCCAGCATTTGGAGCGCGGGGGGCACTGAAGCTTTCTTT. Translation: CASIWSAGGTEAFF. The complete variable domain, with remaining parts taken from reference TRBV2 and TRBJ1-1, reads EPEVTQTPSHQVTQMGQEVILRCVPISNHLYFYWYRQILGQKVEFLVSFYNNEISEKSEIFDDQFSVERPDGSNFTLKIRSTKLEDSAMYFCASIWSAGGTEAFFGQGTRLTVV.

The chain carries TRBV6-4 and TRBJ2-3, with 10 bases matching TRBD1. CDR1 is MRHNA, CDR2 SNTAGT, per germline. V shed 4 bases, J shed 5 bases, and the junction held 3 bases outside the gene matches. The CDR3 is 14 residues long. CDR3 in DNA: TGTGCCAGCAGTGTAGGGACAGGGGAAGATACGCAGTATTTT. Translated: CASSVGTGEDTQYF.

The V and J genes are TRBV2 and TRBJ2-2; 9 bases align to TRBD1. CDR3 length equals 15 residues. V shed 3 bases, J shed 5 bases, and the junction held 4 bases outside the gene matches. In germline, CDR1 is SNHLY, CDR2 FYNNEI. The chain's CDR3 is CASSEDRGGTGELFF. Written as DNA, the CDR3 is TGTGCCAGCAGTGAGGACAGGGGAGGTACCGGGGAGCTGTTTTTT.

This chain joins TRBV13 and TRBJ2-5; D is possibly TRBD1 (5 bases). V was pared by 7 bases and J by 13 bases, with 16 bases between. Per the germline V gene, CDR1 is PRHDT and CDR2 is FYEKMQ (reference sequence). CDR3 size: 11 residues. CDR3 region: CASTNDSLRYF. In DNA, the CDR3 is TGTGCCAGCACCAACGACAGCCTCAGGTACTTC.

The chain recombines TRBV6-5 with TRBJ1-2; the match to TRBD1 covers 11 bases. In germline, CDR1 is MNHEY, CDR2 SVGAGI. This CDR3 comprises 14 residues. Trimming at V came to 5 bases and at J to 7 bases, leaving 6 bases not matched to a gene. CDR3: CASSSGQGASGYTF. The CDR3 DNA reads TGTGCCAGCAGTAGCGGACAGGGGGCAAGTGGCTACACCTTC.

The CDR3 sequence: CASSQESAYEQYF. The CDR3 bases are TGCGCCAGCAGCCAAGAGAGTGCCTACGAGCAGTACTTC. J is TRBJ2-7 and V is TRBV4-1; no firm D call. CDR1 and CDR2 (germline): MGHRA, YSYEKL. The ends were cut back, 0 bases at V and 2 bases at J, with 5 bases in the middle. This CDR3 comprises 13 residues.

The genes are TRBV19 and TRBJ2-1; 8 nucleotides match TRBD1. The J segment lost 4 bases and the V segment lost 8 bases, leaving 7 bases of the junction unmatched. Germline values: CDR1 LNHDA, CDR2 SQIVND (reference sequence). The CDR3 is made up of 14 amino acids. The CDR3 nucleotides read TGTGCCAGTTCCGACAGGGGCCTATACAATGAGCAGTTCTTC. As protein: CASSDRGLYNEQFF.

J is TRBJ2-5 and V is TRBV4-1, with a tentative D call TRBD2 (6 bases). The CDR3 spans 16 residues. The germline gives CDR1 MGHRA, CDR2 YSYEKL. V dropped 2 bases and J dropped 4 bases, with 17 bases sitting between them. CDR3 nucleotide sequence: TGCGCCAGCAGCCAAAGGACTGGGGACTCGGGAGAGACCCAGTACTTC. It yields the protein CASSQRTGDSGETQYF.

This clone was seen only once. The chain recombines TRBV11-2 with TRBJ1-3, with 9 bases identical to TRBD1. Germline CDR1 reads SGHAT; CDR2 reads FQNNGV. Trimming at V came to 4 bases and at J to 4 bases, leaving 8 bases not matched to a gene. There are 16 residues in the CDR3. The DNA of the CDR3 is TGTGCCAGCAGCTGGGACAGGGTCAATCGGGGAAACACCATATATTTT. Translated, it gives CASSWDRVNRGNTIYF. The full variable domain, rest sourced from reference TRBV11-2 and TRBJ1-3, is EAGVAQSPRYKIIEKRQSVAFWCNPISGHATLYWYQQILGQGPKLLIQFQNNGVVDDSQLPKDRFSAERLKGVDSTLKIQPAKLEDSAVYLCASSWDRVNRGNTIYFGEGSWLTVV.

The genes are TRBV2 and TRBJ2-2, with 10 positions matching TRBD1. The germline V gene encodes CDR1 SNHLY and CDR2 FYNNEI. V lost 10 bases and J lost 0; bases outside the gene matches: 29. The CDR3 spans 23 residues. CDR3 protein: CATLRAAGRWPEDRGSNTGELFF. In nucleotides, the CDR3 is TGTGCCACCCTTCGGGCCGCCGGTCGTTGGCCCGAGGACAGGGGGTCGAACACCGGGGAGCTGTTTTTT.

The rearrangement links TRBV15 to TRBJ2-5, with TRBD2 matching 11 bases. This CDR3 is built from 16 residues. Germline lookup yields CDR1 LNHNV and CDR2 YYDKDF (reference sequence). Trimming took 2 bases from V and 4 from J; bases not matched to a gene: 6. The CDR3 reads CATSRRLAGRPETQYF. CDR3 bases: TGTGCCACCAGCAGAAGACTAGCGGGGCGCCCAGAGACCCAGTACTTC. The full variable domain, its missing parts supplied by reference TRBV15 and TRBJ2-5, is DAMVIQNPRYQVTQFGKPVTLSCSQTLNHNVMYWYQQKSSQAPKLLFHYYDKDFNNEADTPDNFQSRRPNTSFCFLDIRSPGLGDTAMYLCATSRRLAGRPETQYFGPGTRLLVL.

This chain joins TRBV6-5 and TRBJ1-3; D is uncertain. There are 12 residues in the CDR3. Germline V gene data show CDR1 as MNHEY and CDR2 as SVGAGI. Trimming cost V 8 bases and J 2 bases, with 7 bases left between them. The CDR3 sequence: CASLGPGNTIYF. In nucleotides, the CDR3 is TGTGCCAGCCTCGGTCCTGGAAACACCATATATTTT.

The chain is built from TRBV5-4 and TRBJ2-7, with a tentative D call TRBD2 (6 bases). The CDR3 length is 15 residues. V was clipped by 4 bases and J by 7 bases, with 21 bases between them. Germline lookup yields CDR1 SGHNT and CDR2 YYREEE (reference sequence). This chain's CDR3 is CASSPPGDLLGEQYF. The CDR3 nucleotides read TGTGCCAGCAGCCCCCCGGGGGACCTACTAGGGGAGCAGTACTTC.

As for this clone: Compared with germline, one end of the junction differs, possibly owing to a read error. The chain combines TRBV3-1 (or the pseudogene TRBV3-2) with TRBJ1-4; unclear D gene. The V gene's germline CDR1 is LGHDT and CDR2 YNNKEL (reference sequence). The CDR3 is made up of 15 amino acids. CDR3 bases: TGTGCCAGCAGCCAAGATTTAGTGACTATTGAAAAACTGTTTTTT. Protein product: CASSQDLVTIEKLFF.

The rearrangement joins TRBV11-3 to TRBJ2-3; D possibly corresponds to TRBD2 (6 bases). Trimming removed 3 bases from V and 5 bases from J, with 21 bases in between. Germline assignment: CDR1 SGHNT and CDR2 YENEEA. CDR3 length equals 17 residues. The CDR3 DNA sequence: TGTGCCAGCAGCTTGGCAAGCGGAGGGGCTGGGGAAGATACGCAGTATTTT. This gives the protein CASSLASGGAGEDTQYF.

The chain has TRBV6-2 or TRBV6-3 and TRBJ1-5; D gene uncertain. V was pared by 2 bases and J by 2 bases, with 7 bases between. Germline V gene data show CDR1 as MNHEY and CDR2 as SVGEGT. There are 14 residues in the CDR3. CDR3 nucleotide sequence: TGTGCCAGCAGTTACGTCTCGGGCAATCAGCCCCAGCATTTT. It yields the protein CASSYVSGNQPQHF.

The chain employs TRBV5-1 and TRBJ2-5; 7 bases fit TRBD1. V was clipped by 2 bases and J by 2 bases; unmatched bases: 9. Germline CDR1 SGHRS, CDR2 YFSETQ. CDR3 length: 16 residues. CDR3 nucleotides: TGCGCCAGCAGCTTAGGGTCTGACAGGGTTCAAGAGACCCAGTACTTC. It codes for CASSLGSDRVQETQYF.